Detailed here is one TCR beta chain. What it recognizes is unknown. The source of the sample is a study of shared clonotypes between healthy human individuals. Study context: Used for every donor were three CD4 naive, three CD4 memory, two CD8 naive and one CD8 memory plate.

Germline V gene lookup returns CDR1 MGHDK and CDR2 SYGVNS. Between the trimmed V and J ends, which lost 2 bases and 4 bases, there was a span of 14 bases. The CDR3 runs 15 residues. Notes on the study in general: In this cohort, only blood was sampled, and tissue repertoires likely differ. Rarefaction curves obtained for sorted subsets showed sequencing incomplete despite large depth.

Assay used: immunoSEQ multiplex PCR; TCRdb lists only in-frame clones, some missing. The sample lists 850,000 to 1,100,000 clones, approximately 77% occurring once. The CD4+ fraction was divided into a CD45RA+ naive subset and a CD45RA-negative memory subset. The gene calls are TRBV25-1 and TRBJ1-1, with a tentative D call TRBD1 (5 bases). This receptor was taken from a man in his late teens or twenties in good health. Some clones in this sample may be carry-over from other donors' samples. Sample: memory CD4+ T cells from PBMCs. Subset defined: CD45RA-negative fraction. The CDR3 sequence is CASSEPERGTTEAFF. For the CDR3, the DNA is TGTGCCAGCAGTGAACCGGAGCGAGGGACCACTGAAGCTTTCTTT.